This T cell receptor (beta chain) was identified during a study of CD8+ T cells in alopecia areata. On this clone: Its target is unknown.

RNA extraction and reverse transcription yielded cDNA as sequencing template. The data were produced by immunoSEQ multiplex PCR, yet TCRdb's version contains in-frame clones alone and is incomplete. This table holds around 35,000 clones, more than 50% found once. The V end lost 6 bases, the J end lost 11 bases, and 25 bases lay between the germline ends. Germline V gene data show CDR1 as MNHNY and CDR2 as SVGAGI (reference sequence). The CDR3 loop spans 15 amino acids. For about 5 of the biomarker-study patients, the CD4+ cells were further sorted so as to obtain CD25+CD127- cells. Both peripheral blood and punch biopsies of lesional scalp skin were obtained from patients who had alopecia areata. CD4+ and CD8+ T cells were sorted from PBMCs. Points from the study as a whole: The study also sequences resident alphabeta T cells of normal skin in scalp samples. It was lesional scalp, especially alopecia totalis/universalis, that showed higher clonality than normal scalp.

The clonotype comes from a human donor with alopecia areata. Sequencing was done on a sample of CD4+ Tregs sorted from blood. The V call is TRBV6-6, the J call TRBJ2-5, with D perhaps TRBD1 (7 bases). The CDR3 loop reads CASREGQLNRVEQYF. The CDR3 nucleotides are TGTGCCAGCAGGGAGGGACAGCTTAACCGTGTAGAGCAGTACTTC.